This TCR beta chain was identified during a study of blood T cell repertoires in COVID-19. Background on the study: Italy, Spain and the United States were the sources of the convalescent and acute COVID-19 samples. Sources were T cells, B-cell-depleted T cells, or PBMCs; the material itself was cDNA or gDNA.

Trimming cost V 4 bases and J 1 base, with 10 bases left between them. The CDR3 runs 13 residues. CDR1 and CDR2 (germline): GTSNPN, SVGIG (reference sequence). Per the authors' pipeline: For nucleated cells, counts were estimated from reference gene primer amplification. TCRdb's table, derived via immunoSEQ multiplex PCR, lists solely in-frame clones and lacks some. D and trimming were read from the DNA, whereas the V and J calls and clone size are those reported in that table. This table holds under 45,000 clones, about 80% found once. This clonotype originated in a human donor in a cohort sampled during active COVID-19. The chain uses TRBV30 and TRBJ2-5; perhaps TRBD1 as D (6 bases). Sequencing was carried out using peripheral blood. CDR3 sequence (DNA): TGTGCCTGGATGGACAGCTTCCAAGAGACCCAGTACTTC. It yields the protein CAWMDSFQETQYF.